This passage covers 24 T cell receptor beta chains from one sample sequenced in a study of blood T cell repertoires in COVID-19. Method: immunoSEQ multiplex PCR; TCRdb's copy keeps in-frame clones and lacks some. The table has 200,000 to 250,000 clones, about four fifths seen once; the top ten hold about 5.3%. The sequenced material came from PBMCs or T cells enriched from blood (not recorded which). The receptors here all came from a woman aged 45-59 years who had been exposed to COVID-19.

The gene calls are TRBV13 and TRBJ2-3, with 12 bases identical to TRBD1. The V segment lost 4 bases and the J segment 3 bases; nucleotides outside the gene matches: 17. The germline CDR1 and CDR2 sequences are PRHDT and FYEKMQ (reference sequence). The CDR3 consists of 20 residues. The CDR3: CASSSYSGTGGFGKTDTQYF. In DNA form, the CDR3 reads TGTGCCAGCAGCTCCTACTCCGGGACAGGGGGCTTTGGGAAGACAGATACGCAGTATTTT.

J is TRBJ1-1 and V is TRBV10-2; 10 nucleotides agree with TRBD1. CDR3 length: 15 residues. V dropped 6 bases and J dropped 5; count of bases not matched to a gene: 9. CDR1 and CDR2 (germline): WSHSY, SAAADI. Here the CDR3 reads CASSLGGTGETEAFF. DNA of the CDR3: TGCGCCAGCAGCTTAGGCGGGACAGGGGAGACTGAAGCTTTCTTT.

This chain's CDR3 is CASSPRGNQETQYF. The CDR3 DNA sequence: TGTGCCAGCTCACCAAGGGGGAACCAAGAGACCCAGTACTTC. This chain joins TRBV18 and TRBJ2-5; D is perhaps TRBD1 (6 bases). Germline-derived CDR1 and CDR2 are KGHSH and LQKENI. The V end was cut by 2 bases, the J end by 0 bases, with 7 bases between. This CDR3 comprises 14 residues.

The chain employs TRBV2 and TRBJ1-1, with D possibly TRBD1 on 6 matching bases. Trimming removed 6 bases from V and 8 bases from J, with 13 bases in between. Germline V gene lookup returns CDR1 SNHLY and CDR2 FYNNEI. The CDR3 consists of 12 residues. CDR3 region: CASSTHDREAFF. The CDR3 coding sequence is TGTGCCAGCAGCACCCACGACAGGGAAGCTTTCTTT.

The chain combines TRBV27 with TRBJ1-6, with 9 bases lining up with TRBD1. The CDR3 runs to 14 residues. The germline V gene has CDR1 MNHEY and CDR2 SMNVEV (reference sequence). V lost 6 bases, J lost 10 bases, and 7 bases stayed unmatched. CDR3 sequence (DNA): TGTGCCAGCAGCCAACCCGGGACAGGGTCACCCCTCCACTTT. Amino acid sequence: CASSQPGTGSPLHF.

V usage is TRBV29-1 and J usage is TRBJ2-3, with a possible D match to TRBD2 (5 bases). Germline V gene sequence: CDR1 SQVTM, CDR2 ANQGSEA. The CDR3 is made up of 13 amino acids. The V and J ends lost 3 bases and 4 bases respectively, with 11 bases between them. The DNA of the CDR3 is TGCAGCGTTGATGGTCCGAGGGCAGATACGCAGTATTTT. Its protein is CSVDGPRADTQYF.

J is TRBJ2-2 and V is TRBV2; perhaps TRBD2 as D (5 bases). Germline assignment: CDR1 SNHLY and CDR2 FYNNEI. Trimming pared 8 bases from V and 4 bases from J, leaving 14 bases between. This CDR3 contains 14 residues. The CDR3 DNA is TGTGCCAGCGGAGGCCGAGGTTTCACCGGGGAGCTGTTTTTT. It codes for CASGGRGFTGELFF. Looking up the rest from reference TRBV2 and TRBJ2-2 gives the full variable domain: EPEVTQTPSHQVTQMGQEVILRCVPISNHLYFYWYRQILGQKVEFLVSFYNNEISEKSEIFDDQFSVERPDGSNFTLKIRSTKLEDSAMYFCASGGRGFTGELFFGEGSRLTVL.

This chain links TRBV5-4 with TRBJ2-7; 8 bases line up with TRBD2. With 6 bases clipped from V and 3 bases from J, the junction kept 8 bases outside the gene matches. CDR1 is SGHNT, CDR2 YYREEE, per germline (reference sequence). The CDR3 has 14 residues. This chain's CDR3 is CASNPGGRDYEQYF. The CDR3 region has the DNA TGTGCCAGCAACCCGGGGGGGCGAGACTACGAGCAGTACTTC.

Only a few counts were recorded for this clone. V and J are TRBV11-2 and TRBJ1-1, with a possible D match to TRBD1 (5 bases). V was cut by 1 base and J by 2 bases, with 14 bases left in between. Germline V gene data show CDR1 as SGHAT and CDR2 as FQNNGV. This CDR3 spans 16 amino acids. In DNA form, the CDR3 reads TGTGCCAGCAGCTTAGGCAGCTGGGGGGAAAACACTGAAGCTTTCTTT. Amino acids: CASSLGSWGENTEAFF.

This clone is a singleton in its sample. The rearrangement uses TRBV2 and TRBJ2-5, with 7 bases that match TRBD2. Germline trimming cut 7 bases from V and 2 bases from J; bases unmatched to any gene: 4. CDR3 length: 13 amino acids. CDR1 is SNHLY and CDR2 is FYNNEI in the germline V gene. This CDR3 reads CASKRGLQETQYF. DNA for the CDR3: TGTGCCAGCAAGCGGGGTTTACAAGAGACCCAGTACTTC.

The chain employs TRBV19 and TRBJ2-6; D is uncertain. V was cut by 2 bases and J by 0 bases, with 14 bases left in between. CDR3 length equals 18 residues. From germline, CDR1 is LNHDA and CDR2 SQIVND (reference sequence). The CDR3 spells CASSIRRRMSSGANVLTF. The CDR3 nucleotides read TGTGCCAGTAGTATAAGGAGAAGGATGAGCTCTGGGGCCAACGTCCTGACTTTC.

CDR3 sequence: CSVLKWDRSLRAFF. The CDR3 nucleotides are TGCAGCGTTCTTAAGTGGGACAGGTCCTTGAGAGCTTTCTTT. The chain couples TRBV29-1 to TRBJ1-1; 8 positions agree with TRBD1. This CDR3 contains 14 residues. J lost 10 bases, V lost 5 bases, and 15 bases had no gene match. The germline gives CDR1 SQVTM, CDR2 ANQGSEA.

The chain carries TRBV29-1 and TRBJ2-5, with 8 bases that match TRBD1. V lost 1 base to trimming and J lost 5 bases; unmatched junction nucleotides: 6. The V gene's germline CDR1 is SQVTM and CDR2 ANQGSEA. The CDR3 is 14 residues long. The CDR3 region has the DNA TGCAGCGTTGAAGGGCCCAGGGGGCGGGAGACCCAGTACTTC. It is translated as CSVEGPRGRETQYF.

The genes are TRBV2 and TRBJ2-3; TRBD1 matches 9 bases. The CDR3 loop spans 16 amino acids. After removal of 6 bases from V and 2 bases from J, the junction contained 9 bases not matched to a gene. Germline CDR1 is SNHLY and CDR2 is FYNNEI. The CDR3 here is CASRLRTGVFTDTQYF. The CDR3 nucleotides read TGTGCCAGCAGACTGCGGACAGGGGTTTTCACAGATACGCAGTATTTT.

The V gene is TRBV19, the J gene TRBJ1-1; weak D call: TRBD1 (5 bases). CDR1 and CDR2 (germline): LNHDA, SQIVND (reference sequence). V shed 8 bases and J shed 2 bases, with 12 bases lying between them. The CDR3 contains 13 residues. The CDR3 DNA reads TGTGCCAGTCAAGGGGCCAGTAACACTGAAGCTTTCTTT. This sequence encodes CASQGASNTEAFF.

J is TRBJ1-1 and V is TRBV7-9; tentatively, D is TRBD1 (6 bases). V gave up 3 bases and J gave up 0 bases, with 8 bases separating them. Germline CDR1 reads SEHNR; CDR2 reads FQNEAQ (reference sequence). CDR3 size: 14 residues. The CDR3 coding sequence is TGTGCCAGCAGCTTCGACAGGTTGAACACTGAAGCTTTCTTT. Translating it yields CASSFDRLNTEAFF.

This chain links TRBV3-1 (or the pseudogene TRBV3-2) with TRBJ2-3; TRBD1 matches 8 bases. Losses at the gene ends were 3 bases for V and 5 bases for J; bases not matched to a gene: 10. Germline values: CDR1 LGHDT, CDR2 YNNKEL (reference sequence). This CDR3 has 16 residues. CDR3 region: CASSQRQGRMRDTQYF. CDR3 bases: TGTGCCAGCAGCCAGCGACAGGGGCGTATGAGAGATACGCAGTATTTT.

V and J are TRBV30 and TRBJ1-2, with 9 bases matching TRBD1. In germline, CDR1 is GTSNPN, CDR2 SVGIG (reference sequence). The trim removed 3 bases at V and 5 bases at J, leaving 4 bases unmatched. This CDR3 has 13 residues. DNA for the CDR3: TGTGCCTGGAGCGATGGACAGGGGTATGGCTACACCTTC. Translation gives CAWSDGQGYGYTF. The full variable domain, with the rest looked up from reference TRBV30 and TRBJ1-2, is SQTIHQWPATLVQPVGSPLSLECTVEGTSNPNLYWYRQAAGRGLQLLFYSVGIGQISSEVPQNLSASRPQDRQFILSSKKLLLSDSGFYLCAWSDGQGYGYTFGSGTRLTVV.

This sequence joins TRBV6-6 and TRBJ1-1; D unresolved. Trimming took off 5 bases at V and 0 bases at J, with 19 bases between the two ends. Germline V CDR1 and CDR2: MNHNY, SVGAGI (reference sequence). This CDR3 has 17 residues. The chain's CDR3 is CASSPLPAAGVNTEAFF. In DNA form, the CDR3 reads TGTGCCAGCAGTCCCCTACCGGCCGCGGGAGTGAACACTGAAGCTTTCTTT.

The genes are TRBV6-5 and TRBJ2-7, with a tentative D call TRBD2 (5 bases). V was trimmed by 5 bases and J by 5 bases, leaving 13 bases between them. This CDR3 is built from 13 residues. Germline V gene lookup returns CDR1 MNHEY and CDR2 SVGAGI. The CDR3 reads CASSPQEVHEQYF. As DNA, the CDR3 is TGTGCCAGCAGTCCCCAGGAGGTGCACGAGCAGTACTTC.

This chain connects TRBV14 to TRBJ2-1, with 8 bases identical to TRBD2. Trimming cost V 3 bases and J 10 bases; bases outside gene matches: 5. The CDR3 covers 13 residues. From germline, CDR1 is SGHDN and CDR2 FVKESK. The CDR3 region is CASSQAAGGEQFF. CDR3 nucleotide sequence: TGTGCCAGCAGCCAGGCTGCGGGGGGAGAGCAGTTCTTC.

The rearrangement uses TRBV5-4 and TRBJ1-2; D call uncertain. The CDR3 length is 16 residues. Germline V gene data show CDR1 as SGHNT and CDR2 as YYREEE (reference sequence). Trimming cost V 4 bases and J 4 bases, with 20 bases left between them. CDR3 loop: CASSPDQSYAGYGYTF. The CDR3 nucleotides read TGTGCCAGCAGCCCGGATCAAAGCTATGCGGGCTATGGCTACACCTTC.

V gene TRBV5-1 combines with J gene TRBJ2-1; TRBD2 agrees at 11 bases. Looked up from germline, CDR1 is SGHRS and CDR2 is YFSETQ. V lost 0 bases and J lost 5; bases outside the gene matches: 4. The length of the CDR3 is 16 residues. CDR3 sequence: CASSLGPSGGHNEQFF. The CDR3 DNA reads as TGCGCCAGCAGCTTGGGGCCTAGCGGGGGGCACAATGAGCAGTTCTTC.

The chain combines TRBV2 with TRBJ1-1; no firm D call. The germline V and J ends were trimmed by 2 bases and 5 bases, with 6 bases remaining between them. Germline CDR1 and CDR2: SNHLY and FYNNEI. This CDR3 spans 12 amino acids. In nucleotides, the CDR3 is TGTGCCAGCAGTGAAATGGAGACTGAAGCTTTCTTT. This gives the protein CASSEMETEAFF.